Listed here is a single T cell receptor (beta chain). No antigen is known for it. Clones were sequenced by immunoSEQ multiplex PCR, and TCRdb holds only the in-frame ones, with some missing. The table has 150,000 to 180,000 clones, 87% seen once. The CDR3 sequence is 13 residues long. Trimming pared 7 bases from V and 0 bases from J, leaving 9 bases between. In germline, CDR1 is SGHTA, CDR2 FQGNSA. This sample is part of a study of T cell responses to AZD1222 COVID-19 vaccine. Points from the study as a whole: Only 5 or 6 AZD1222 recipients were seropositive at baseline. A rise in Spike-specific TCR breadth and depth followed two AZD1222 doses. Vaccine-associated CD4 TCRs ranged over spike, dominating at 160-218 and 743-854. White British ancestry dominated among donors, who included more females, and clonal diversity was possibly underestimated.

V is TRBV7-2 and J is TRBJ1-1; D gene uncertain. Sequenced here: peripheral blood, sampled 28 days after the second AZD1222 dose. This TCR came from an adult who received the AZD1222 COVID-19 vaccine. CDR3 DNA: TGTGCCAGCACGCCTTACATGAACACTGAAGCTTTCTTT. Translated, it gives CASTPYMNTEAFF.